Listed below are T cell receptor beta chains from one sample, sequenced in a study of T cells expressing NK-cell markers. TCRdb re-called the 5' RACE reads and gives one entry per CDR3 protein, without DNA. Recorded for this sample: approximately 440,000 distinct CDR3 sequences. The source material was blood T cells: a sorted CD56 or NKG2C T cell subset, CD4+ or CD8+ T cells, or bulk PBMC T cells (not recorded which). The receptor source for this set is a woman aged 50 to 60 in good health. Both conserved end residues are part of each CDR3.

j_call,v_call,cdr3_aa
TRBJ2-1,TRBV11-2,CASSARLAGGLGYNEQFF
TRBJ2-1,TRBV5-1,CASSLATLAAYNEQFF
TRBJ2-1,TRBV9,CASSTGVSYNEQFF
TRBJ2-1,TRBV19,CASSIWQGDDEQFF
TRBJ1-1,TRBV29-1,CSVGSWGFFNEAFF
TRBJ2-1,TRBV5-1,CASSLVGTGGFNEQFF
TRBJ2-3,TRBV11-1,CASSWTSVWTDTQYF
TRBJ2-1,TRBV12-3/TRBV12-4,CASSLGGSTDEQFF
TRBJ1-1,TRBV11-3,CASSPPGDTEAFF
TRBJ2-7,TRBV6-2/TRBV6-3,CASSGLARTNYEQYF
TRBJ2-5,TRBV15,CATSSHRTSGTETQYF
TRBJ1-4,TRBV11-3,CASSLGRQGRDEKLFF
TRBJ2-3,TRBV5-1,CASSVAGTDTQYF
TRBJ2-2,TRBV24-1,CATSDSRRHTGELFF
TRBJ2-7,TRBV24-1,CATSDQRDSYEQYF
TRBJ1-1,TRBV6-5,CASRWGLTGSATEAFF
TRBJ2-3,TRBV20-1,CSAPLTHSGRGDTQYF
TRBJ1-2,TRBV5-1,CASSLAGVDYGYTF
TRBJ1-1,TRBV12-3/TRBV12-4,CASSLTVANTEAFF
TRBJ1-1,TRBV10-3,CAISNDRGTEAFF
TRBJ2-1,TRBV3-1,CASSLPRARAYNEQFF
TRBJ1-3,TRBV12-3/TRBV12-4,CASSPGHLIHTIYF